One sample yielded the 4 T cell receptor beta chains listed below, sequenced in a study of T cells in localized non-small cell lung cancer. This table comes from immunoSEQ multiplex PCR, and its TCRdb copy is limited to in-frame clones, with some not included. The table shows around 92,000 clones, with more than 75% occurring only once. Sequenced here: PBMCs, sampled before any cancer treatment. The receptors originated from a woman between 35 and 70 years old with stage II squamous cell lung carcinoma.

Here the CDR3 reads CASSEGAAPQQPQHF. The CDR3 nucleotides read TGTGCCAGCAGTGAAGGGGCGGCCCCCCAACAGCCCCAGCATTTT. This sequence joins TRBV6-1 and TRBJ1-5, with D hard to call. V was clipped by 1 base and J by 7 bases, with 14 bases between them. CDR3 length equals 15 residues. CDR1 and CDR2 (germline): MNHNS, SASEGT.

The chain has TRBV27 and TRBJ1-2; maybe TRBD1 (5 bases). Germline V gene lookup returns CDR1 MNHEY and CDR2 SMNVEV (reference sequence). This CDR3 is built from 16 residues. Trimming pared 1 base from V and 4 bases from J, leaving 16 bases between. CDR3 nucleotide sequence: TGTGCCAGCAGTTTATTTCCCTCAGGGACGACCTATGGCTACACCTTC. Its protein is CASSLFPSGTTYGYTF.

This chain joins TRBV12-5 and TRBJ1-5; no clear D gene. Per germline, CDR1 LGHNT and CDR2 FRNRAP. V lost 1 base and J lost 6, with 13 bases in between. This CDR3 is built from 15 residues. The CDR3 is CASGLGTIKGQPQHF. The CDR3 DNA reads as TGTGCTAGTGGTTTGGGTACAATTAAGGGTCAGCCCCAGCATTTT.

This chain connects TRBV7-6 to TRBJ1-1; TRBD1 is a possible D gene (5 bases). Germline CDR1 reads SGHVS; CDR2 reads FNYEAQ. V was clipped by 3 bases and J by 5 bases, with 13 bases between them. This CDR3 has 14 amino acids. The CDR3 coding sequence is TGTGCCAGCAGCTTCCGGCAGGGAGAAACTGAAGCTTTCTTT. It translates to CASSFRQGETEAFF.